A single sample is the source of the 6 T cell receptor beta chains below, sequenced in a study of T cell clonotyping in hematopoietic cell transplantation. Here immunoSEQ multiplex PCR was the method, and the copy in TCRdb shows in-frame clones only, minus some. The data contain roughly 9,300 clones, roughly 90% of them singletons. The input for sequencing was PBMCs, taken 180 days after allogeneic stem cell transplant. All receptors come from a human patient who had an allogeneic stem cell transplant, so the T cells may come from the graft donor. The donor label of this sample is uncertain. Some clones in this sample may be carry-over from other donors' samples.

This chain uses TRBV19 with TRBJ2-7, with D unresolved. Germline CDR1 is LNHDA and CDR2 is SQIVND (reference sequence). The length of the CDR3 is 14 residues. V was cut by 3 bases and J by 3 bases, with 12 bases left in between. CDR3 nucleotide sequence: TGTGCCAGTAGTATCCGCGCTAGTCTCTACGAGCAGTACTTC. It codes for CASSIRASLYEQYF.

The genes are TRBV30 and TRBJ2-7; D is possibly TRBD2 (5 bases). V lost 2 bases to trimming and J lost 7 bases, with 15 bases between them. The germline gives CDR1 GTSNPN, CDR2 SVGIG (reference sequence). There are 13 residues in the CDR3. The CDR3 sequence is CAWSWIGVGEQYF. For the CDR3, the DNA is TGTGCCTGGAGTTGGATCGGGGTGGGAGAGCAGTACTTC.

A single count supports this clone. The CDR3 region is CAISDEGFGQPQHF. For the CDR3, the DNA is TGTGCCATCAGTGACGAAGGATTCGGTCAGCCCCAGCATTTT. This chain connects TRBV10-3 to TRBJ1-5; no clear D. The germline V gene has CDR1 ENHRY and CDR2 SYGVKD. V gave up 3 bases and J gave up 6 bases, with 12 bases separating them. The CDR3 consists of 14 residues.

The chain combines TRBV5-8 with TRBJ2-5; 10 positions agree with TRBD2. CDR1 and CDR2 (germline): SGHTS, YDEGEE. The CDR3 contains 16 residues. V gave up 4 bases and J gave up 6 bases; unmatched junction bases: 12. For the CDR3, the DNA is TGTGCCAGCAGCCACATGACTACTAGCGGGGACAAGACCCAGTACTTC. This gives the protein CASSHMTTSGDKTQYF.

The chain couples TRBV11-2 to TRBJ2-7; D not certain. Trimming removed 5 bases from V and 7 bases from J, with 9 bases in between. The CDR3 is 11 amino acids. Germline V CDR1 and CDR2: SGHAT, FQNNGV. The CDR3 nucleotides are TGTGCCAGCAGCCCCATGGTAGAGCAGTACTTC. Its translation: CASSPMVEQYF.

The chain carries TRBV7-6 and TRBJ2-5; the match to TRBD2 covers 8 bases. The CDR3 has 16 amino acids. The J segment lost 2 bases and the V segment lost 1 base, leaving 6 bases of the junction unmatched. The germline CDR1 and CDR2 sequences are SGHVS and FNYEAQ. This chain's CDR3 is CASSLVWASGQETQYF. DNA for the CDR3: TGTGCCAGCAGCTTAGTCTGGGCTAGCGGGCAAGAGACCCAGTACTTC.